The clone carrying this T cell receptor (beta chain) was seen only once. Seattle's cohort entered during active infection and was followed longitudinally. In the source study's methods: Reference gene primers were amplified, and this amplification served to estimate nucleated cell counts. Clones were sequenced by immunoSEQ multiplex PCR, and TCRdb holds only the in-frame ones, with some missing. V and J calls and clone size are those listed in that table; D and trimming were worked out from the DNA. The sample has some 150,000 clones; around 80% are singletons. This record belongs to a study of blood T cell repertoires in COVID-19. Whole-study context: COVID-19 samples from acute and convalescent phases originated in the United States, Italy and Spain. T cells, B-cell-depleted T cells, or PBMCs provided the cDNA or gDNA that served as material.

The CDR3 is 16 residues long. The germline CDR1 and CDR2 sequences are SGHRS and YFSETQ. Trimming stripped 8 bases from V and 4 bases from J, with 21 bases between. The V and J genes are TRBV5-1 and TRBJ2-2, with unresolved D. This receptor was taken from a woman in her seventies with COVID-19, enrolled during active disease. Sequencing was performed on peripheral blood. For the CDR3, the DNA is TGCGCCAGTAGACTGGATTCGAACGACGGCACCGGGGAGCTGTTTTTT. Amino acids: CASRLDSNDGTGELFF.